This T cell receptor beta chain emerged from a study of blood T cell repertoires in COVID-19. Study-level information: Donors in the United States, Italy and Spain gave samples during acute or convalescent COVID-19. T cells, B-cell-depleted T cells, or PBMCs supplied cDNA or gDNA.

In the source study's methods: Estimated nucleated cell counts came from reference gene primer amplification. Here immunoSEQ multiplex PCR was the method, and the copy in TCRdb shows in-frame clones only, minus some. Clonal size and the V and J genes are those of that table, whereas D and trimming came from the DNA. In the table there are around 70,000 clones, roughly nine tenths of which are singletons. The CDR3 totals 13 residues. CDR1 and CDR2 from the germline V gene are SGHTA and FQGNSA. The V end lost 2 bases, the J end lost 5 bases, and 9 bases lay between the germline ends. The source is a human donor in a cohort sampled during active COVID-19. This chain connects TRBV7-2 to TRBJ2-5; D remains ambiguous. Sequences were obtained from peripheral blood. CDR3: CASSLFVSETQYF. The DNA for the CDR3 is TGTGCCAGCAGCTTATTTGTTTCGGAGACCCAGTACTTC.